The present entry profiles one TCR beta chain with its context. The sample holds a few counts of this clone. Its antigen is not yet known. No base quality values were provided; no much bigger clone lies one nucleotide off. The receptor library was made with the immunoSEQ multiplex PCR assay. A mixture of 60 forward primers for TCR Vbeta segments and 13 reverse primers for TCR Jbeta segments was used in the multiplex PCR. The CDR3 region of rearranged TCR beta genes was amplified from genomic DNA with a multiplex PCR assay. Amplified TCR beta libraries were sequenced as 87-base-pair reads on the Illumina HiSeq System. The paper's processing steps were these. Across the 600 to 700 repertoires, a later analysis counted 80 million or so unique TCR beta chains, around 10 million of which were shared by at least two donors. To remove PCR and sequencing errors, raw reads were error-corrected and collapsed into unique sequences using a nearest-neighbor algorithm that merged closely related sequences. To assign V, D and J gene segments, CDR3 sequences were aligned to IMGT reference sequences. Each retained sequence needed at least a six-nucleotide match to both a V gene segment and a J gene segment. A rearrangement was called productive if the CDR3 had no stop codons and remained in frame with V and J, and every other rearrangement was called non-productive. Following IMGT convention, CDR3 was defined as the stretch from the second conserved V-encoded cysteine to the conserved J-encoded phenylalanine. Sequences without an unambiguous match to a single V gene segment were excluded from the earlier analysis of almost 600 of the donors. An earlier analysis of 587 of the donors called V segments functional above 56.7% productive rearrangements and segregating when the between-donor standard deviation exceeded 5%. A statistical classification framework was built to diagnose cytomegalovirus status from the catalog of TCR beta chain sequences. A later analysis assigned V and J genes by comparing TCR nucleotide sequences with IMGT/GENE-DB human TR gene sequences. A later analysis assigned CDR3 sequences and most-parsimonious VDJ recombination scenarios with the TCRdist pipeline. In a later analysis, each TCR beta chain was defined by its CDR3 amino acid sequence together with its V-gene family, and reads lacking a unique V-gene family were excluded. In a later analysis, approximately 590 highly shared, low-generation-probability nucleotide sequences were removed to address suspected cross-contamination and a sequencing artifact. A later analysis calculated a clonal expansion index for each public chain from normalized within-repertoire ranks of inferred template counts. Generation probabilities in a later analysis came from a VDJ recombination model fitted to out-of-frame rearrangements, and those results were checked against IGoR. In a later analysis, hypergeometric tests were used to score TCR-TCR, TCR-HLA and TCR-CMV co-occurrence, with a repertoire-size bias correction applied to TCR pairs. False discovery rates were estimated in a later analysis by permuting HLA or CMV assignments 20 times. In a later analysis, co-occurring TCRs were grouped with DBSCAN, and TCRdist sequence similarity was added when clustering was performed within HLA-allele-positive subsets. Repertoires with fewer than 30,000 or more than 120,000 public chains were left out of co-occurrence clustering, as were a few repertoires with anomalous nucleotide sharing. Entries here come from immuneACCESS through TCRdb and include only in-frame sequences with V and J called. Some clones fail to appear in such tables; in the studies checked, an unresolved V gene covers under half of the shortfall, and the cause of the remainder is unknown. The V and J calls and the clone size are those of that table, but D and trimming were determined from the DNA. This sample is represented by some 130,000 clones; around 9% of them were singletons. Over 6.5% of the sample is in the top ten clones.

The sample comes from a study of cytomegalovirus exposure and HLA in healthy donors (dated by TCRdb to about 2017). Concerning the study at large: In an earlier analysis of 587 of the donors, 250 to 350 Gb of sequence data and 95 million to 130 million unique TCR beta sequences from approximately 180 million T cells were reported. An early release covering just under 650 HLA-typed donors comprised about 320 gigabases of sequencing data and tens of millions of unique TCR sequences. Of the roughly 400 genotyped donors, 65% to 90% fell in the genetic ancestry cluster associated with self-reported Caucasian donors. The study was designed to test whether signatures of past pathogen exposure could be identified by cataloging public T cell receptors. Using immunosequencing, the study profiled T cell repertoires from approximately 700 subjects and related those repertoires to cytomegalovirus serostatus. Besides the first cohort of around 670 subjects, a separate validation cohort made up of roughly 120 different subjects was used. To predict cytomegalovirus infection status, the study combined high-throughput TCR immunosequencing, statistical association of individual TCRs with disease status, and machine learning. In a later analysis, previously published TCR beta repertoires from more than 500 donors were re-analyzed and high-resolution HLA genotyping was added so that TCR occurrence patterns could be studied. Rather than drawing on any new phenotypic data, the later analysis identified candidate immune exposures from TCR beta sequences and the way those sequences occurred across donors. To decide whether each TCR beta V gene segment behaved as functional or pseudogenic, an earlier analysis of some 540 of the donors relied on high-throughput TCR beta sequencing. Donor age, sex, ethnicity and CMV serostatus were collected together with the repertoire data. In a later genetic analysis, genome-wide SNP genotypes for about 55% of the roughly 670 donors were used, and that subset was treated as a discovery cohort. All discovery cohort repertoires had been generated on a single sequencing platform. HLA typing covered class I and class II loci at four-digit resolution. The number of typed donors differed by locus: about 620-630 for A, B, C, DRB1 and DQB1; approximately 520 for DQA1; approximately 610 for DPA1; and around 450 for DPB1. About five DR-DQ haplotypes were treated as single units for association and clustering because of strong linkage in the cohort. On average, 235,054 unique TCR beta nucleotide sequences were sequenced per donor among a few hundred genotyped donors of the cohort, with roughly 19% of those sequences being non-productive.

The paper as a whole reports these results and caveats: According to a later analysis, TCR association rates differed among HLA loci, with DRB1 alleles showing the most associated TCRs and HLA-C alleles showing the fewest. Because HLA typing was unavailable for some donors at each locus, only the typed subset was used in association tests. Strong co-occurrence of HLA alleles, especially DR and DQ, made assigning TCR associations to individual alleles difficult. While some public TCRs were present in many individuals, most TCR sequences turned up only very rarely across donors. The study gave a list of around 170 TCR beta chains associated with cytomegalovirus. In a later analysis, several top co-occurrence clusters were reported to appear linked to parvovirus B19, influenza, CMV and Epstein-Barr virus. According to a later genetic analysis, donors in an Asian-associated ancestry cluster had fewer N-insertions in productive TCRs than the approximately 630-donor mean. This cohort had only TCR beta chains sequenced, and the lack of alpha or paired-chain data limited which features could be detected. A later analysis found that HLA-associated TCR beta chains were more clonally expanded and had lower generation probabilities than equally common non-associated chains. Most CMV-associated TCR beta chains appeared to be HLA-restricted in a later analysis, and the HLA associations seemed to be driven largely by CMV exposure. Because counts were too low, seventeen rarely observed V segments, including chromosome 9 orphons, were left out of the earlier analysis of a few hundred of the donors. In a later analysis, more than 15,000 TCR beta sequences were associated with specific HLA alleles at a false discovery rate of 0.05. Correlated functional status among segregating V segments might reflect linkage disequilibrium, but an unknown experimental factor could not be ruled out. In vitro tests confirmed that a few of the cytomegalovirus-associated TCR beta chains recognize cytomegalovirus antigens. An association between a missense DCLRE1C variant and V-gene and J-gene trimming of TCR beta chains was found in a later genetic analysis and replicated in an independent cohort. Cytomegalovirus status was reported to be diagnosed by the classifier with high specificity and sensitivity in both the original and validation cohorts. Broadly in line with IMGT annotations, most TCR beta V segments showed up in productive rearrangements about 87% or about 30% of the time in an earlier analysis of several hundred of the donors. A further reported finding was that TCR beta sequences accurately predicted the HLA-A and HLA-B alleles for most subjects in the first cohort. A cluster of highly shared sequence variants was judged likely to represent a technical artifact of the sequencing pipeline. For the cohort, immune exposure information was limited to CMV serostatus. Presence/absence analyses assumed roughly uniform sequencing depth across donors, an assumption that may not hold. The authors suggested that the approach could potentially be extended to other disease states and immunological phenotypes. Some IMGT-functional V segments, including TRBV6-2 and TRBV6-3, could not be told apart with the 87-base-pair reads, so those segments were excluded.

CDR1 and CDR2 were assigned from the germline V gene as SGHVS and FNYEAQ. V is cut by 0 bases and J by 4 bases, and the space between the germline ends is 12 bases. Spanning cysteine to phenylalanine, the CDR3 consists of 15 amino acids. Only CDR3 DNA is held: 45 bases, read in frame from base 1. The cohort comprised some 730 healthy bone marrow donors. At the time of sampling, all cohort members were nominally healthy, though unrecorded immune exposures were likely present. The donor was CMV seropositive and was included in the group of approximately 310 seropositive cohort members. A peripheral blood sample was provided by each donor, and peripheral blood mononuclear cells were used for TCR beta sequencing. The Qiagen DNeasy Blood Extraction Kit was used to extract genomic DNA from the blood cell samples.

The source material was PBMCs. The sequence came from a woman in her 40s in good health and CMV-seropositive. The sequence joins TRBV7-6 to TRBJ2-5, with a tentative D gene TRBD1 over 5 matching bases. In nucleotide form, the sequence is TGTGCCAGCAGCTTAGCAGGACAAACGGGAGAGACCCAGTACTTC. This translates into CASSLAGQTGETQYF.